What follows are 12 T cell receptor beta chains derived from one specimen sequenced in a study of cytotoxic CD8 clonotypes in ibrutinib-treated CLL. Here immunoSEQ multiplex PCR was the method, and the copy in TCRdb shows in-frame clones only, minus some. The sample records some 170,000 clones, nearly 90% being singletons. Sequenced material: PBMCs, taken at disease progression, from a patient treated with ibrutinib. The receptors were gathered from a human donor with chronic lymphocytic leukemia.

This chain joins TRBV15 and TRBJ2-1; D is possibly TRBD1 (5 bases). CDR3 length equals 15 residues. Germline-derived CDR1 and CDR2 are LNHNV and YYDKDF (reference sequence). V was cut by 0 bases and J by 5 bases, with 11 bases left in between. CDR3 loop: CATSRERARDNEQFF. The CDR3 bases are TGTGCCACCAGCAGAGAAAGGGCCAGGGACAATGAGCAGTTCTTC.

CDR3 region: CASSIQGTFYNEQFF. For the CDR3, the DNA is TGTGCCAGCAGCATACAGGGGACGTTTTACAATGAGCAGTTCTTC. The chain carries TRBV6-1 and TRBJ2-1; the match to TRBD1 covers 7 bases. In germline, CDR1 is MNHNS, CDR2 SASEGT. This CDR3 is built from 15 residues. The J segment lost 4 bases and the V segment lost 6 bases, leaving 9 bases of the junction unmatched.

The gene calls are TRBV27 and TRBJ1-3, with D possibly being TRBD1 (6 bases). V was cut by 4 bases and J by 4 bases, with 17 bases left in between. The length of the CDR3 is 16 residues. Germline V CDR1 and CDR2: MNHEY, SMNVEV (reference sequence). CDR3 in DNA: TGTGCCAGCAGTTCCCCCGGGGGGGCGTCCGGAAACACCATATATTTT. Residues: CASSSPGGASGNTIYF.

The CDR3 reads CASSGSGREQFF. CDR3 nucleotides: TGCGCCAGCAGTGGGAGCGGGAGGGAGCAGTTCTTC. The chain uses TRBV10-1 and TRBJ2-1; TRBD2 matches 9 bases. The ends lost 4 bases at V and 10 bases at J; junction bases unmatched: 2. Germline V gene data show CDR1 as WNHNN and CDR2 as SYGVQD (reference sequence). The CDR3 covers 12 residues.

The chain couples TRBV30 to TRBJ1-1; D is unclear. The CDR3 covers 13 residues. With 3 bases removed from V and 8 bases from J, the gap between germline ends came to 16 bases. The germline V gene has CDR1 GTSNPN and CDR2 SVGIG (reference sequence). The CDR3 is CAWRKSGDAEAFF. The CDR3 DNA sequence: TGTGCCTGGAGAAAGTCTGGTGATGCCGAAGCTTTCTTT.

In its sample, this clone was seen a few times. The genes are TRBV7-9 and TRBJ1-5, with D tentatively TRBD1 (5 bases). The CDR3 loop spans 14 amino acids. Trimming removed 2 bases from V and 6 bases from J, with 11 bases in between. Looked up from germline, CDR1 is SEHNR and CDR2 is FQNEAQ (reference sequence). The CDR3 reads CASSLLGAGQPQHF. The CDR3 DNA sequence: TGTGCCAGCAGCTTATTAGGGGCGGGTCAGCCCCAGCATTTT.

This chain joins TRBV9 and TRBJ2-7, with D possibly matching TRBD1 (5 bases). The CDR3 loop spans 15 amino acids. V was shortened by 0 bases and J by 1 base, with 11 bases between the two germline ends. Germline CDR1 and CDR2: SGDLS and YYNGEE. The CDR3: CASSVADSASYEQYF. In DNA form, the CDR3 reads TGTGCCAGCAGCGTAGCTGACAGCGCTTCCTACGAGCAGTACTTC.

The chain joins TRBV19 to TRBJ1-5; 10 bases agree with TRBD1. The germline gives CDR1 LNHDA, CDR2 SQIVND (reference sequence). With 3 bases clipped from V and 3 bases from J, the junction kept 5 bases outside the gene matches. The CDR3 length is 16 residues. Here the CDR3 DNA reads TGTGCCAGTAGTATCAGGACAGGGGGATTCAATCAGCCCCAGCATTTT. It encodes CASSIRTGGFNQPQHF.

The chain joins TRBV6-1 to TRBJ2-7; D is perhaps TRBD2 (7 bases). The germline V gene encodes CDR1 MNHNS and CDR2 SASEGT. The CDR3 covers 15 residues. V lost 4 bases and J lost 6, with 19 bases in between. The DNA for the CDR3 is TGTGCCAGCAGTGGAGGGCGGGGGCCTAGAATCGAGCAGTACTTC. Protein: CASSGGRGPRIEQYF.

This clone was detected a few times. The chain links TRBV7-9 to TRBJ1-2; 7 positions match TRBD1. The germline V gene has CDR1 SEHNR and CDR2 FQNEAQ (reference sequence). This CDR3 contains 14 residues. The J segment lost 5 bases and the V segment lost 2 bases, leaving 5 bases of the junction unmatched. The CDR3 sequence: CASSLLGQVYGYTF. For the CDR3, the DNA is TGTGCCAGCAGCTTACTAGGACAGGTGTATGGCTACACCTTC.

In DNA, the CDR3 is TGTGCCAGCACCGTTCGTTACGAGCAGTACTTC. Translation: CASTVRYEQYF. This sequence joins TRBV6-5 and TRBJ2-7, with no clear D. Trimming left V 7 bases short and J 4 bases short, with 8 bases between. The CDR3 runs 11 residues. Looked up from germline, CDR1 is MNHEY and CDR2 is SVGAGI.

V usage is TRBV5-4 and J usage is TRBJ2-7; D tentatively fits TRBD1 or TRBD2 (5 bases each). Trimming left V 1 base short and J 0 bases short, with 14 bases between. Germline CDR1 reads SGHNT; CDR2 reads YYREEE (reference sequence). The CDR3 loop spans 16 amino acids. The CDR3 region is CASSLSLGASSYEQYF. CDR3 coding DNA: TGTGCCAGCAGCTTGAGTCTCGGGGCCAGCTCCTACGAGCAGTACTTC.